What follows are 8 T cell receptor beta chains derived from one specimen sequenced in a study of early T cells in non-severe SARS-CoV-2 infection (dated by TCRdb to the early 2020s). Library method: 5' RACE. The sequencer was a NextSeq 500. TCRdb reprocessed the public reads (quality trimming at Q25 with fastp, clone calling with MiXCR) and kept in-frame beta chains. CDR3 protein sequences are deduplicated, and each keeps its most common genes and DNA. The sample includes around 88,000 distinct CDR3 sequences, with 14% observed a single time. 5.5% to 8% of the sample rests with the top ten. The specimen was whole blood. The receptors derive from an adult who was a healthcare worker with PCR-confirmed SARS-CoV-2 infection or an uninfected control (not recorded which).

The V gene is TRBV12-3 or TRBV12-4, the J gene TRBJ1-2; TRBD1 matches at 9 bases. V shed 7 bases, J shed 4 bases, and the junction held 4 bases outside the gene matches. CDR3 length equals 13 residues. DNA for the CDR3: TGTGCCAGCACCCACAGGGGGCTCTATGGCTACACCTTC. Its translation is CASTHRGLYGYTF.

This clonotype was recorded a few times. V gene TRBV11-1 combines with J gene TRBJ2-1; 7 nucleotides align to TRBD1. The CDR3 length is 15 residues. J lost 2 bases, V lost 5 bases, and 6 bases had no gene match. Germline CDR1 is SGHAT and CDR2 is FQDESV (reference sequence). As DNA, the CDR3 is TGTGCCAGCAGCGCCCTAGACAGGGCCTACAATGAGCAGTTCTTC. Translated: CASSALDRAYNEQFF. The complete variable domain, with remaining parts taken from reference TRBV11-1 and TRBJ2-1, reads EAEVAQSPRYKITEKSQAVAFWCDPISGHATLYWYRQILGQGPELLVQFQDESVVDDSQLPKDRFSAERLKGVDSTLKIQPAELGDSAMYLCASSALDRAYNEQFFGPGTRLTVL.

This chain uses TRBV28 with TRBJ2-7, with 10 nucleotides matching TRBD2. The CDR3 loop spans 13 amino acids. CDR1 is MDHEN, CDR2 SYDVKM, per germline. The CDR3 protein is CATAAGLAEEQYF. The DNA of the CDR3 is TGTGCTACAGCAGCCGGACTAGCGGAGGAGCAGTACTTC.

This clonotype was detected only a few times. The chain has TRBV20-1 and TRBJ1-5; a weak D match, TRBD1 (5 bases). The CDR3 is made up of 13 amino acids. Trimming removed 0 bases from V and 4 bases from J, with 7 bases in between. Germline CDR1 DFQATT, CDR2 SNEGSKA (reference sequence). The CDR3 sequence is CSAREGGNQPQHF. In nucleotides, the CDR3 is TGCAGTGCTAGAGAGGGGGGGAATCAGCCCCAGCATTTT.

The sample holds many counts of this clonotype. The rearrangement links TRBV12-3 or TRBV12-4 to TRBJ1-2; the match to TRBD1 covers 10 bases. CDR3 length: 15 residues. Trimming removed 5 bases from V and 2 bases from J; junction bases left unmatched: 5. The CDR3 nucleotides read TGTGCCAGCAGTGGGGACAGGGGATTCAACTATGGCTACACCTTC. Protein product: CASSGDRGFNYGYTF.

A single count supports this clonotype. The gene calls are TRBV5-1 and TRBJ2-1; D remains unclear. CDR1 is SGHRS and CDR2 is YFSETQ in the germline V gene. Trimming removed 0 bases at V and 1 base at J, with 5 bases between. The CDR3 sequence is 14 residues long. The CDR3 loop reads CASSLDSSYNEQFF. DNA of the CDR3: TGCGCCAGCAGCTTGGACAGTTCCTACAATGAGCAGTTCTTC.

The gene calls are TRBV12-3 or TRBV12-4 and TRBJ2-1; 11 bases line up with TRBD2. The CDR3 sequence is 15 residues long. After removal of 6 bases from V and 4 bases from J, the junction contained 5 bases not matched to a gene. CDR3 protein: CASSPGLAVYNEQFF. The CDR3 region has the DNA TGTGCCAGCAGCCCGGGACTAGCGGTTTACAATGAGCAGTTCTTC.

There are a few counts of this clonotype. This chain connects TRBV27 to TRBJ2-1, with unresolved D. V lost 5 bases, J lost 9 bases, and 11 bases lay in between. CDR1 MNHEY and CDR2 SMNVEV come from the germline V gene (reference sequence). The CDR3 spans 12 residues. The CDR3 region has the DNA TGTGCCAGCAGTGAAGCTAGTCGTGAGCAGTTCTTC. Translation gives CASSEASREQFF.